This TCR beta chain derives from a study of blood T cells in healthy people across ages. Study outcomes and limitations: When set beside aged donors, long-lived donors presented more naive CD4+ cells and higher diversity.

With a J-beta primer mix and a sample-barcoded 5' primer, a second PCR ran roughly 6 to 11 cycles. TCRdb analysed the 5' RACE reads with MiXCR anew, one entry per CDR3 protein. The table shows more than 900,000 distinct CDR3 sequences, with 25% to 30% occurring only once. As concerns this clonotype: The antigen is undetermined.

From germline, CDR1 is KGHDR and CDR2 SFDVKD. This CDR3 has 14 amino acids. Trimming shortened V by 7 bases and J by 1 base, and 10 bases separated the two germline ends. This same sample was also part of a study on T cells of mothers and their children. As that study records: Samples came from a few healthy Caucasian mothers and their six children.

This receptor was obtained from a middle-aged woman in good health. Sequenced material: blood. The chain joins TRBV24-1 to TRBJ1-5; possible D gene TRBD1, 5 bases. DNA for the CDR3: TGTGCCACCAGCAACCGGGACAGCAATCAGCCCCAGCATTTT. Its translation is CATSNRDSNQPQHF.